These T cell receptor beta chains were read from a single sample in a study of beta chain features in type 1 diabetes. TCRdb's copy holds only in-frame clones and misses some; the assay was immunoSEQ multiplex PCR. The sample records under 300,000 clones, 8% being singletons. Sequenced sample: central memory CD4+ T cells from blood. The receptors here all came from a woman aged 18-35 years in good health. CDR3s include the opening cysteine and the closing phenylalanine or tryptophan. D genes are given only for firm matches. Where a row states a size, it is once, few, many or the class of an expanded clone; other rows omit it.

d_gene	v_gene	j_gene	abundance	CDR3nt	CDR3aa
TRBD1	TRBV5-4	TRBJ2-1	few	TGTGCCAGCAGCTCTCGGACAGGGTACTACAATGAGCAGTTCTTC	CASSSRTGYYNEQFF
TRBD2	TRBV5-1	TRBJ2-4	NA	TGCGCCAGCAGAGGACTAGCGGGGGTGGAGAACATTCAGTACTTC	CASRGLAGVENIQYF
NA	TRBV19	TRBJ2-3	NA	TGTGCCAGTAACTCTCTAGGGGGCACAGATACGCAGTATTTT	CASNSLGGTDTQYF
NA	TRBV5-1	TRBJ2-3	NA	TGCGCCAGCGGGACAAACACAGATACGCAGTATTTT	CASGTNTDTQYF
TRBD2	TRBV4-2	TRBJ2-5	few	TGTGCCAGCAGCCAAGCTTTAGGGACTAGCGGGTTATCAGAGACCCAGTACTTC	CASSQALGTSGLSETQYF
NA	TRBV7-2	TRBJ2-2	NA	TGTGCCAGCGGTCTTGAGCCAGGCAACCTTAAAAACACCGGGGAGCTGTTTTTT	CASGLEPGNLKNTGELFF
NA	TRBV11-2	TRBJ1-1	NA	TGTGCCAGCAGCCCCAGACTGGGCACTGAAGCTTTCTTT	CASSPRLGTEAFF
NA	TRBV2	TRBJ2-1	few	TGTGCCAGCTCTCTGGGCGCGGCCTACAATGAGCAGTTCTTC	CASSLGAAYNEQFF
NA	TRBV5-5	TRBJ2-1	many	TGTGCCAGCAGGGTGGACCCCGCAGGGATAAGGGGGCAGTTCTTC	CASRVDPAGIRGQFF
TRBD1	TRBV7-2	TRBJ1-4	NA	TGTGCCAGCAGCGACGACAGGGATAATGAAAAACTGTTTTTT	CASSDDRDNEKLFF
TRBD1	TRBV5-1	TRBJ2-3	few	TGCGCCAGCAGCTCAGGACAGGGGGCCTTAGATACGCAGTATTTT	CASSSGQGALDTQYF
NA	TRBV2	TRBJ2-7	few	TGTGCCAGCAGTCCCGATAGGACGCGCCACGAGCAGTACTTC	CASSPDRTRHEQYF
TRBD1	TRBV30	TRBJ1-2	NA	TGTGCCTGGAGGGGACAGGGATGGTATGGCTACACCTTC	CAWRGQGWYGYTF
NA	TRBV6-6	TRBJ2-6	NA	TGTGCCAGCAGTTACCGGACAGCTCTCGAGGCCAACGTCCTGACTTTC	CASSYRTALEANVLTF
NA	TRBV29-1	TRBJ2-7	few	TGCAGCGCTGGATGGGCTAGCGATAAAGCCGAGCAGTACTTC	CSAGWASDKAEQYF
TRBD1	TRBV2	TRBJ2-7	few	TGTGCCAGCAGCTCCAGGACAGGGGTCTCCTACGAGCAGTACTTC	CASSSRTGVSYEQYF
NA	TRBV6-6	TRBJ1-1	few	TGTGCCAGCAGCGCGACAGGCCCCGACACTGAAGCTTTCTTT	CASSATGPDTEAFF
NA	TRBV7-8	TRBJ2-1	few	TGTGCCAGCAGCCCATGGAGTGGGGGGTTCAATGAGCAGTTCTTC	CASSPWSGGFNEQFF
TRBD2	TRBV7-8	TRBJ2-1	NA	TGTGCCAGCAGCTTACAGGGACTAGTTTACAATGAGCAGTTCTTC	CASSLQGLVYNEQFF
TRBD1	TRBV5-1	TRBJ1-2	few	TGCGCCAGCAGCCCACAAGGACAGGGAAACTATGGCTACACCTTC	CASSPQGQGNYGYTF
NA	TRBV11-1	TRBJ2-3	few	TGTGCCAGCAGCCTAAACGGGGATTCGTCTAGCACAGATACGCAGTATTTT	CASSLNGDSSSTDTQYF
NA	TRBV6-6	TRBJ1-1	NA	TGTGCCAGCAGTTTGGTCTGGAACACTGAAGCTTTCTTT	CASSLVWNTEAFF
NA	TRBV19	TRBJ1-2	few	TGTGCCAGTACCCCCGGGGCCGTTAGTAGGTCCGGCTACACCTTC	CASTPGAVSRSGYTF
NA	TRBV5-1	TRBJ1-6	few	TGCGCCAGCAGTTTATCATTCGGGGGCAATTCACCCCTCCACTTT	CASSLSFGGNSPLHF
TRBD2	TRBV9	TRBJ2-1	few	TGTGCCAGCAGCCCCTCCGGGACTAGTAGCGATGAGCAGTTCTTC	CASSPSGTSSDEQFF
TRBD1	TRBV18	TRBJ1-2	NA	TGTGCCAGCTCACCCGTTGGTGGCCAGGGGGCTTATGGCTACACCTTC	CASSPVGGQGAYGYTF
NA	TRBV5-6	TRBJ1-2	many	TGTGCCAGCAGCGCCCATAACAGGGCTAACTATGGCTACACCTTC	CASSAHNRANYGYTF
NA	TRBV6-5	TRBJ2-3	NA	TGTGCCAGCCAGGGTGATGGCAGGGTCACAGATACGCAGTATTTT	CASQGDGRVTDTQYF
NA	TRBV30	TRBJ1-4	NA	TGTGCCTGGGAACCCGGGGGCTCTGATGAAAAACTGTTTTTT	CAWEPGGSDEKLFF
NA	TRBV28	TRBJ2-5	NA	TGTGCCAGCAGTTTCCCCGGGGTGGGGGAGACCCAGTACTTC	CASSFPGVGETQYF
NA	TRBV7-9	TRBJ1-2	NA	TGTGCCAGCAGCTCCCAGGGAGGTGGCTACACCTTC	CASSSQGGGYTF
NA	TRBV4-2	TRBJ1-1	few	TGTGCCAGCAGCCAAGATCCTGGTCGGGAACAAATGAACACTGAAGCTTTCTTT	CASSQDPGREQMNTEAFF
TRBD1	TRBV5-1	TRBJ1-2	few	TGCGCCAGCAGCTCGGACAGGGACGGCTACACCTTC	CASSSDRDGYTF
TRBD2	TRBV7-2	TRBJ2-7	few	TGTGCCAGCAGCCGCGGGACTAGCGGGAGAGGGTACGAGCAGTACTTC	CASSRGTSGRGYEQYF
TRBD2	TRBV7-2	TRBJ2-5	NA	TGTGCCAGCAGCACCCGACTAGCGGGGGAAGAGACCCAGTACTTC	CASSTRLAGEETQYF
NA	TRBV27	TRBJ2-3	NA	TGTGCCAGCAGTTTATCCCTGATTACCGGTAGAGATACGCAGTATTTT	CASSLSLITGRDTQYF
TRBD1	TRBV29-1	TRBJ1-2	few	TGCAGCGTCAGACAGGGGGCCGACTATGGCTACACCTTC	CSVRQGADYGYTF
TRBD1	TRBV25-1	TRBJ2-2	few	TGTGCCAGCCGGAAGACAGGGGGGGACACCGGGGAGCTGTTTTTT	CASRKTGGDTGELFF
NA	TRBV6-6	TRBJ1-1	few	TGTGCCAGCAGTTTGGGAGGGGGAAACACTGAAGCTTTCTTT	CASSLGGGNTEAFF
NA	TRBV15	TRBJ1-1	NA	TGTGCCACCAGCAGGGAAAATACAAGGGGCACTGAAGCTTTCTTT	CATSRENTRGTEAFF
NA	TRBV28	TRBJ1-4	NA	TGTGCCAGCAGTTTACAGACAACTAATGAAAAACTGTTTTTT	CASSLQTTNEKLFF
NA	TRBV7-6	TRBJ2-2	few	TGTGCCAGCGGAACTACCGGGGAGCTGTTTTTT	CASGTTGELFF
NA	TRBV19	TRBJ2-2	NA	TGTGCCAGTAGGTACAGGACTAACACCGGGGAGCTGTTTTTT	CASRYRTNTGELFF
NA	TRBV5-1	TRBJ2-3	few	TGCGCCAGCAGCGGCGGGACCTCAGATACGCAGTATTTT	CASSGGTSDTQYF
NA	TRBV7-9	TRBJ2-7	few	TGTGCCAGCAACCCCAGGCAACGGGGGTCCTACGAGCAGTACTTC	CASNPRQRGSYEQYF
NA	TRBV6-1	TRBJ1-5	NA	TGTGCCAGCAGTGATTATAGGCATCAGCCCCAGCATTTT	CASSDYRHQPQHF
NA	TRBV11-1	TRBJ2-1	few	TGTGCCAGCAGCTCGACTAGGCGGCCCAATGAGCAGTTCTTC	CASSSTRRPNEQFF
TRBD1	TRBV9	TRBJ1-3	NA	TGTGCCAGCAGCCCCACAGGGGGCAGGGACACCATATATTTT	CASSPTGGRDTIYF
TRBD1	TRBV29-1	TRBJ2-1	NA	TGCAGCGGAGGGACAGGGAGGACGGGCAATGAGCAGTTCTTC	CSGGTGRTGNEQFF
NA	TRBV6-1	TRBJ1-2	NA	TGTGCCTCCACGGGGGCGGCTTCTAACTATGGCTACACCTTC	CASTGAASNYGYTF
NA	TRBV5-1	TRBJ2-5	NA	TGCGCCAGCAGCCCGGTGGCCGGGACACAAGAGACCCAGTACTTC	CASSPVAGTQETQYF
TRBD1	TRBV29-1	TRBJ1-1	NA	TGCAGCGTGTGGACAGGGGGGAACACTGAAGCTTTCTTT	CSVWTGGNTEAFF
NA	TRBV5-1	TRBJ2-5	NA	TGCGCCAGCAGCTTGGCTCTAGCGAGACAAGAGACCCAGTACTTC	CASSLALARQETQYF
TRBD1	TRBV28	TRBJ2-6	many	TGTGCCAGCAGCTCCGGGACAGGGGTATCTGGGGCCAACGTCCTGACTTTC	CASSSGTGVSGANVLTF
NA	TRBV4-3	TRBJ2-2	few	TGCGCCAGCAGCCAAGAACTAGGGGCCGGCGGGGAGCTGTTTTTT	CASSQELGAGGELFF
TRBD2	TRBV7-9	TRBJ2-1	few	TGTGCCAGCAGCTTACTCGCGGGAGTCTCCTACAATGAGCAGTTCTTC	CASSLLAGVSYNEQFF
NA	TRBV4-3	TRBJ2-4	NA	TGCGCCAGCAGCCAAGAGACCTATAAAAACATTCAGTACTTC	CASSQETYKNIQYF
TRBD2	TRBV7-3	TRBJ2-1	few	TGTGCCAGCAGCTCCGACTTGGCGGGAGGCAATGAGCAGTTCTTC	CASSSDLAGGNEQFF